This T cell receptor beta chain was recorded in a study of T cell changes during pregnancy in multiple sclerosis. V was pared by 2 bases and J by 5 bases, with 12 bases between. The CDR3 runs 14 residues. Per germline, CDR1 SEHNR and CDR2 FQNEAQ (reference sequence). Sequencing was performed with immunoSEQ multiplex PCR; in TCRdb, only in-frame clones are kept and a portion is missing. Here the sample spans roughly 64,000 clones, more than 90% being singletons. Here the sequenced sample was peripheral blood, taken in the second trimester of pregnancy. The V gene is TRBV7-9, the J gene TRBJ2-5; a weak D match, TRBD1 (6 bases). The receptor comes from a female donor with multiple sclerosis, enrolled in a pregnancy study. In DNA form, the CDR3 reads TGTGCCAGCAGCTTACTACAGGGTTGGGAGACCCAGTACTTC. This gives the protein CASSLLQGWETQYF.